This T cell receptor beta chain was sequenced in a study of OX40 agonist ivuxolimab in advanced cancers. Study information: The study gave patients intravenous ivuxolimab at 0.01 to 10 mg/kg every 2 weeks. Aged about 20 to 85 with a mean of approximately 60 years, they were around 85% male. Study-level results: More expanded clones were seen, on average, in CD8+ T cells than in CD4+. Patients who responded partially at 0.1-3.0 mg/kg showed clonal expansion ranking among the lowest.

Germline CDR1 is MGHRA and CDR2 is YSYEKL. Trimming took off 3 bases at V and 0 bases at J, with 11 bases between the two ends. The CDR3 totals 15 residues. Clones were sequenced by immunoSEQ multiplex PCR, and TCRdb holds only the in-frame ones, with some missing. The sample has under 90,000 clones; 75% to 85% are singletons. On this clone: The antigen is undetermined.

V and J are TRBV4-1 and TRBJ1-2; D unclear. This specimen was CD4+ or CD8+ T cells sorted from blood, taken in a trial of the OX40 agonist ivuxolimab. This TCR came from an adult with an advanced solid tumor such as melanoma, head and neck, liver or kidney cancer. The CDR3 is CASSQGLAPNYGYTF. The CDR3 coding sequence is TGCGCCAGCAGCCAGGGCCTAGCCCCTAACTATGGCTACACCTTC.